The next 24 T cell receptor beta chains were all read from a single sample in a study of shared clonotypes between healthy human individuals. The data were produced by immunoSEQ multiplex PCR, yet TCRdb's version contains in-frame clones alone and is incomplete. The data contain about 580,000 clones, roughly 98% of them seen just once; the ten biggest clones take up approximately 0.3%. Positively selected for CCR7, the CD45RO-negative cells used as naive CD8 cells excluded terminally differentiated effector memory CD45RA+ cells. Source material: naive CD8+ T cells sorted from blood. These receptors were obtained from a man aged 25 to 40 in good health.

This CDR3 reads CASSLDRGYEQYF. The CDR3 DNA reads as TGTGCCAGCAGCTTAGACAGGGGCTACGAGCAGTACTTC. The chain employs TRBV7-9 and TRBJ2-7; 7 bases are a match to TRBD1. V gave up 1 base and J gave up 3 bases; unmatched junction bases: 0. The V gene's germline CDR1 is SEHNR and CDR2 FQNEAQ (reference sequence). The CDR3 extends over 13 amino acids.

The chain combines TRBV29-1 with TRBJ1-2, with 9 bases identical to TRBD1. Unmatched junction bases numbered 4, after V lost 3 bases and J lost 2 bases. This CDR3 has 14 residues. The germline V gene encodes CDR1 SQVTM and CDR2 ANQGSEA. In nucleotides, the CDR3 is TGCAGCGTTGATGGGACAGGGCTGAACTATGGCTACACCTTC. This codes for CSVDGTGLNYGYTF.

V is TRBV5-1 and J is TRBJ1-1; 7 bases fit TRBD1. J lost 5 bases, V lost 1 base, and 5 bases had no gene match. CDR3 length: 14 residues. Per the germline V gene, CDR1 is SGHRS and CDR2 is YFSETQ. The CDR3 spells CASSLWDSRTEAFF. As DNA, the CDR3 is TGCGCCAGCAGCTTGTGGGACAGTAGGACTGAAGCTTTCTTT.

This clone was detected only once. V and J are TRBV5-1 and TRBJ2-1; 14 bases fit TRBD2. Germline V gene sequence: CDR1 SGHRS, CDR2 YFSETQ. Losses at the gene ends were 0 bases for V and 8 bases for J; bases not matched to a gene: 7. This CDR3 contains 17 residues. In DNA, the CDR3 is TGCGCCAGCAGCTTGGAGGGACTAGCGGGAGACGGGTATGAGCAGTTCTTC. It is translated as CASSLEGLAGDGYEQFF.

The CDR3 region is CASSDPSYEQYF. CDR3 sequence (DNA): TGTGCCAGCAGTGACCCATCCTACGAGCAGTACTTC. The V call is TRBV6-4, the J call TRBJ2-7; D unclear. CDR3 length: 12 amino acids. V lost 2 bases to trimming and J lost 1 base, with 3 bases between them. The germline gives CDR1 MRHNA, CDR2 SNTAGT.

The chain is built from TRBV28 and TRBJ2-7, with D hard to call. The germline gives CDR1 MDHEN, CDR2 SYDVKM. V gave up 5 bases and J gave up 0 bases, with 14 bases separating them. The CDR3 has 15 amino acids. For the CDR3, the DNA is TGTGCCAGCAGTGTGACGCTAATAAGCTCCTACGAGCAGTACTTC. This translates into CASSVTLISSYEQYF.

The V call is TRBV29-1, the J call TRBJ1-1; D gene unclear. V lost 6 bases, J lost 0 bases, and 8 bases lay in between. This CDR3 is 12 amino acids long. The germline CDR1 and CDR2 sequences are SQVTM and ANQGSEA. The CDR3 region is CSVAWMNTEAFF. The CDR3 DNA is TGCAGCGTGGCTTGGATGAACACTGAAGCTTTCTTT.

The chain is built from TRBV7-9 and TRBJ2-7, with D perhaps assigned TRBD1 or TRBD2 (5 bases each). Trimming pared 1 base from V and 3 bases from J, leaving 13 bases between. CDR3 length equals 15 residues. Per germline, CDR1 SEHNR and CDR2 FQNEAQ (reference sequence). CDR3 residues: CASSLGFRGNYEQYF. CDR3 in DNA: TGTGCCAGCAGCTTAGGATTTCGGGGCAACTACGAGCAGTACTTC.

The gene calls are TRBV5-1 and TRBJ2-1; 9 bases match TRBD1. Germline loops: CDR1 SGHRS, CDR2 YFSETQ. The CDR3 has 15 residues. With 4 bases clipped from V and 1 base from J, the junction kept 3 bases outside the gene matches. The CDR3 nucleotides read TGCGCCAGCAGCCCCGGGACAGGGTCCTACAATGAGCAGTTCTTC. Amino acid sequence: CASSPGTGSYNEQFF.

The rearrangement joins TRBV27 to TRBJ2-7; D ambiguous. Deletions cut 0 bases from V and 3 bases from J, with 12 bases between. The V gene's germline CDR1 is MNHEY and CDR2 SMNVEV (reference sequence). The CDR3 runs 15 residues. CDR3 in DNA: TGTGCCAGCAGTTTATCTGGGCACGGCAGCTACGAGCAGTACTTC. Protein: CASSLSGHGSYEQYF.

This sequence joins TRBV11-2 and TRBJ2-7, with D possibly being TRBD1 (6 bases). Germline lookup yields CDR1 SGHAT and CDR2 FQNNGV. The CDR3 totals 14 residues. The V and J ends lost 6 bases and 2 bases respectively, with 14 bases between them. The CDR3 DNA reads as TGTGCCAGCAGGTTTACAGGGATGCCCTACGAGCAGTACTTC. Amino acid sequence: CASRFTGMPYEQYF.

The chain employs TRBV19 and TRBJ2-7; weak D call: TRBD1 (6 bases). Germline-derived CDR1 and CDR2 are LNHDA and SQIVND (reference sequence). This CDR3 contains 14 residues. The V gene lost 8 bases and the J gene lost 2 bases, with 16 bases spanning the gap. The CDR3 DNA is TGTGCCAGTGAGAACAGGGAAGGAGCCTACGAGCAGTACTTC. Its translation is CASENREGAYEQYF.

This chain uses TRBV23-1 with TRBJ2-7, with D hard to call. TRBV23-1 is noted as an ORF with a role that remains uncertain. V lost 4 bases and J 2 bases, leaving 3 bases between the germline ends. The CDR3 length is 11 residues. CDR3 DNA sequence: TGCGCCAGCAGTCTCCCCTACGAGCAGTACTTC. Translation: CASSLPYEQYF.

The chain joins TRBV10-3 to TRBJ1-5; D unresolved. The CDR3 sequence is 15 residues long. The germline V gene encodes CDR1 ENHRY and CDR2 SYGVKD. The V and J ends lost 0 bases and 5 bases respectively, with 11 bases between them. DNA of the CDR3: TGTGCCATCAGTGAGTCTTTGCTTAGGGATCAGCCCCAGCATTTT. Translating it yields CAISESLLRDQPQHF.

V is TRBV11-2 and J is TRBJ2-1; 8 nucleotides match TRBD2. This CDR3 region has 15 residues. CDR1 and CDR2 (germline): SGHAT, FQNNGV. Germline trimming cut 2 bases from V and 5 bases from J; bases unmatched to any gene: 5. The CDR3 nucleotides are TGTGCCAGCAGCTTAATTAGCGGGATCCACAATGAGCAGTTCTTC. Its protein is CASSLISGIHNEQFF.

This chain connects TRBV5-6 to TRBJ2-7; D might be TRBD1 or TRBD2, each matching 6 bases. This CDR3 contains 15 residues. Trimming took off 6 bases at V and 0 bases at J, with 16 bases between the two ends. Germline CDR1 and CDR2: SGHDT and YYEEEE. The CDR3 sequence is CASTIEGGSSYEQYF. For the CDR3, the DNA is TGTGCCAGCACAATAGAGGGGGGCAGCTCCTACGAGCAGTACTTC.

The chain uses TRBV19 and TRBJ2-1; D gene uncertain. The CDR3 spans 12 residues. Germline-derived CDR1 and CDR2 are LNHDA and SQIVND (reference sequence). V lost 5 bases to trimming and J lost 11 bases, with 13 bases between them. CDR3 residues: CASSPAGLKQFF. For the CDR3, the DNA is TGTGCCAGTAGTCCAGCAGGCCTTAAGCAGTTCTTC.

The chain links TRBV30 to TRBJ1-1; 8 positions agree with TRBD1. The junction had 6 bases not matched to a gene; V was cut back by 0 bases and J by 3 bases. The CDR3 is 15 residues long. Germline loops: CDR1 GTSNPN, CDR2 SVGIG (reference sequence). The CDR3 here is CAWSVWTGRHTEAFF. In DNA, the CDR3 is TGTGCCTGGAGTGTGTGGACAGGGCGGCACACTGAAGCTTTCTTT.

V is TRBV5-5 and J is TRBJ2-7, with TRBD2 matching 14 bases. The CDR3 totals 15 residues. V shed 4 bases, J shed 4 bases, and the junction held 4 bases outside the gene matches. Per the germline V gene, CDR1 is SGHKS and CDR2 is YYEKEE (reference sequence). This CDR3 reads CASSTGTSGRYEQYF. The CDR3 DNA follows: TGTGCCAGCAGCACCGGGACTAGCGGGAGATACGAGCAGTACTTC.

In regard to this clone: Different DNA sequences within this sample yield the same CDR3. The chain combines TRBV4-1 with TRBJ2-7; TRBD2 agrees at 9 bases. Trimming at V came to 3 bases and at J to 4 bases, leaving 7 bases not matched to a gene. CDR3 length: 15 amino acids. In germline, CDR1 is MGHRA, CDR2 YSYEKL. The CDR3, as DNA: TGCGCCAGCAGCCAGGATAGCGGGAGTCGTTACGAGCAGTACTTC. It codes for CASSQDSGSRYEQYF.

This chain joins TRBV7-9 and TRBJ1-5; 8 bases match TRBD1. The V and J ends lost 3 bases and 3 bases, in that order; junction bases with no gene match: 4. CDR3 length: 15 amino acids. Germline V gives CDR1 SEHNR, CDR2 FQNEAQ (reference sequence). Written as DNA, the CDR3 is TGTGCCAGCAGCTTGGACAGGGCTCCCAATCAGCCCCAGCATTTT. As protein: CASSLDRAPNQPQHF.

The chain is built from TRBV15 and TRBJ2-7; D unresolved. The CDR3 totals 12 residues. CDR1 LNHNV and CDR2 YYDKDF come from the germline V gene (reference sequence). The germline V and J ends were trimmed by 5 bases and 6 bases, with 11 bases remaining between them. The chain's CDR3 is CATSSSWTEQYF. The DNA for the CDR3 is TGTGCCACCAGCTCGTCCTGGACCGAGCAGTACTTC.

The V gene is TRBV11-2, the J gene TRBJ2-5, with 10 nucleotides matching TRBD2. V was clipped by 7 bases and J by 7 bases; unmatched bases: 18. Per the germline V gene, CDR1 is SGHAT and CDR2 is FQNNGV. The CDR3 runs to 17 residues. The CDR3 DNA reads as TGTGCCAGCACCCCTTCTAGCGGGAGTAGAGTGGTCGGGACCCAGTACTTC. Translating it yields CASTPSSGSRVVGTQYF.

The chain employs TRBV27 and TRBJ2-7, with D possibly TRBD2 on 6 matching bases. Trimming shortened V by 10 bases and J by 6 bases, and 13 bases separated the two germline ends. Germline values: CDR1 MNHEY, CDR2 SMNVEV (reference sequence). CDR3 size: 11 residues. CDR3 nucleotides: TGTGCCACAACTCAGGGACTCGAGCAGTACTTC. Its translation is CATTQGLEQYF.